The T cell receptor (beta chain) under discussion was sequenced for a study of blood T cell repertoires in COVID-19. Study-level information: Samples taken during acute and convalescent COVID-19 were collected in the United States, Italy and Spain. Nucleic acid was either cDNA or gDNA, and it came from T cells, B-cell-depleted T cells, or PBMCs.

Authors' processing steps: Amplification from reference gene primers served as the basis for estimated nucleated cell counts. Here immunoSEQ multiplex PCR was the method, and the copy in TCRdb shows in-frame clones only, minus some. V and J calls and clone size are given by that table; D and trimming were obtained from the DNA. The data show hundreds of thousands of clones, approximately 88% seen once. The TCR originated in a man in his forties or fifties with acute or convalescent COVID-19. What was sequenced was peripheral blood.

Here the CDR3 reads CASSEMWTGGYQETQYF. In DNA, the CDR3 is TGTGCCAGCAGTGAGATGTGGACAGGGGGGTACCAAGAGACCCAGTACTTC. The chain carries TRBV6-1 and TRBJ2-5; the match to TRBD1 covers 10 bases. Losses at the gene ends were 3 bases for V and 0 bases for J; bases not matched to a gene: 7. In germline, CDR1 is MNHNS, CDR2 SASEGT. The CDR3 runs 17 residues.